The clone carrying this T cell receptor (beta chain) appeared a few times. V lost 5 bases, J lost 8 bases, and 22 bases lay in between. CDR1 is MDHEN and CDR2 is SYDVKM in the germline V gene. The CDR3 spans 16 residues. This record belongs to a study of shared T cell receptors in the human thymus. Profiling relied on immunoSEQ multiplex PCR, and the TCRdb table lists in-frame clones only, not all of them. The repertoire includes roughly 560,000 clones, more than 75% of them detected once, and more than 0.01% sits in the top ten. Separately, the same data were catalogued under a study of human thymus T cells. Per that paper: Having surgery to correct congenital heart defects, healthy Finnish infants acted as the donors. Resections were taken during corrective heart surgery, and the thymus tissue came from these. Biased V and J segment usage appeared in thymus and peripheral blood. In unrelated individuals, thymic repertoires overlapped highly, according to related research.

Sequenced material: thymocytes. The chain couples TRBV28 to TRBJ2-1, with D possibly TRBD2 on 5 matching bases. This clonotype originated in a boy under two years old with a congenital heart defect. The CDR3, as DNA: TGTGCCAGCAGTCCCCCGAGGGTAGTACCACCCGATGAGCAGTTCTTC. As protein: CASSPPRVVPPDEQFF.